This T cell receptor beta chain was found in a study of blood T cell repertoires in COVID-19 (TCRdb year 2020). With respect to the entire study: Samples from collaborators originated in the United States, Italy and Spain and spanned both the acute and convalescent phases of COVID-19. The prospective study material was composed of cDNA or gDNA derived from T cells, B-cell-depleted T cells, or PBMCs. Deeply sampled blood TCRbeta repertoires from subjects exposed to, actively infected with, or recovered from COVID-19 were included in the dataset. A freely available public database, intended as a resource for researchers studying the immune response to SARS-CoV-2, is where the repertoires were released. The samples were drawn from two sources: the first 160 participants of the ongoing ImmuneRACE study, and about 1,300 subjects contributed by 6 global collaborators. The sample metadata nearly always contained a de-identified subject ID, COVID-19 status, age in years and sex. HLA class I and class II types, where available, came from metadata supplied by the sample provider rather than from assay-based typing.

The CDR3, from cysteine to phenylalanine, totals 13 residues. Solely the CDR3 DNA is kept, with 39 bases framed from the first base. Comments on this clone: The antigen it recognizes is unknown. Its ends do not fully match the called genes, so a read error is possible.

Broader findings and caveats from the paper: How much clinical and demographic metadata was included differed by source and by participant, and the metadata was provided uncurated.

TCRbeta CDR3 regions were amplified from genomic DNA by means of the immunoSEQ Assay, a bias-controlled multiplex PCR. The source study handled its data this way. The number of nucleated cells in each sample was estimated from the amplification of reference gene primers within the assay. To quantify the absolute abundance of each unique TCRbeta CDR3 rearrangement, sequence reads were collapsed and filtered. For each sample, productive Simpson clonality was calculated by taking the square root of Simpson's diversity index across productive rearrangements. Imported from immuneACCESS, the table was reduced by TCRdb to in-frame sequences with V and J called. These copies leave out some clones; in studies compared against another copy, an unresolved V gene accounts for under half, and the cause of the remainder is not known. Clonal size and the V and J genes are those of that table, whereas D and trimming came from the DNA. This sample gives under 150,000 clones in total; about 89% of them show up just once. 2.5% of the sample is in the top ten clones.

Collaborating institutions collected whole blood in K2EDTA tubes following their own protocols. Collaborator samples were shipped for TCRbeta analysis as frozen whole blood, isolated PBMCs, or DNA extracted from either sample type. The chain joins TRBV12-3 or TRBV12-4 to TRBJ2-2; a confident D gene designation cannot be given. The TCR comes from a man aged 45-60 years with active COVID-19. Material for sequencing was peripheral blood. CDR3 sequence: CASRQDYTGELFF. The DNA sequence is TGTGCCAGCAGGCAGGATTACACGGGGGAGCTGTTTTTT.